The 7 T cell receptor beta chains in this list originate from one sample, sequenced in a study of CXCR3-negative and CXCR3-positive naive CD8 T cells. These receptors' antigens are unknown. The libraries of TRB cDNA were prepared using 5' RACE with UMI labels. TCRdb re-analyzed the 5' RACE reads; it lists each CDR3 protein once, without DNA. The table for this sample gives tens of thousands of distinct CDR3 sequences. Study results and caveats: In CXCR3-positive naive cells, the TRB CDR3s were more hydrophobic than in CXCR3-negative naive cells.

What was sequenced was naive CXCR3+ CD8+ T cells from blood. Documented subset: CD45RO-CCR7+CD27+CD95- naive CD8+ T cells expressing CXCR3 (TNR3+). The receptors derive from a human donor in good health. Some clones in this sample may be carry-over from other donors' samples.

The V call is TRBV6-2 or TRBV6-3, the J call TRBJ2-3; the D call of TRBD1 rests on TCRdb alone, since no DNA is present to check it. Germline V lookup: CDR1 MNHEY, CDR2 SVGEGT. This CDR3 comprises 13 residues. Here the CDR3 reads CASNPRVPDTQYF.

This rearrangement joins TRBV6-5 to TRBJ1-1. Germline CDR1 is MNHEY and CDR2 is SVGAGI. The CDR3 loop spans 15 amino acids. The CDR3: CASSYRQTMNTEAFF.

The V gene is TRBV20-1, the J gene TRBJ2-2. The CDR3 extends over 13 amino acids. The germline CDR1 and CDR2 sequences are DFQATT and SNEGSKA (reference sequence). The CDR3 loop is CSARVPNTGELFF.

The chain recombines TRBV12-3 or TRBV12-4 with TRBJ2-1. The CDR3 runs to 12 residues. CDR3 sequence: CASSATYNEQFF.

The chain has TRBV4-2 and TRBJ2-2. The CDR3 runs 14 residues. Germline assignment: CDR1 LGHNA and CDR2 YNFKEQ. This CDR3 is CASSLDGNTGELFF.

The chain has TRBV6-2 or TRBV6-3 and TRBJ2-3. Germline values: CDR1 MNHEY, CDR2 SVGEGT. The CDR3 covers 15 residues. CDR3 in amino acids: CASSYEDLAPDTQYF.

The chain joins TRBV5-1 to TRBJ1-6. The CDR3 contains 17 residues. Per germline, CDR1 SGHRS and CDR2 YFSETQ. The CDR3 is CASSLDSGRDYNSPLHF.